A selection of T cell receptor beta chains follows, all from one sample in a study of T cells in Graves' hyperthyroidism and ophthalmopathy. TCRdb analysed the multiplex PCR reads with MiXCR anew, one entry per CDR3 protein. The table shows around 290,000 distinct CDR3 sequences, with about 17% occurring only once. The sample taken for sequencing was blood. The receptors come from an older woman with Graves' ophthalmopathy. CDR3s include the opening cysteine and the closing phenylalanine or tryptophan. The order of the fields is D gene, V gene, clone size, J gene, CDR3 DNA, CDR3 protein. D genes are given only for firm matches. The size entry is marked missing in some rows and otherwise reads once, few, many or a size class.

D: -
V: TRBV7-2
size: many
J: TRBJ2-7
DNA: TGTGCCAGCCGCGACCGTAGCGGTAGCTACGAGCAGTACTTC
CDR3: CASRDRSGSYEQYF

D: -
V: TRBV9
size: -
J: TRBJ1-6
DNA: TGTGCCAGCAGCGTAGGTGTACAGGCCCCCTATAATTCACCCCTCCACTTT
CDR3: CASSVGVQAPYNSPLHF

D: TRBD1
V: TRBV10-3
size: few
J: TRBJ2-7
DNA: TGTGCCGCCCGGACAGGGGGTTACGAGCAGTACTTC
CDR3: CAARTGGYEQYF

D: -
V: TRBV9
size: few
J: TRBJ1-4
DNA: TGTGCCAGCAGCGTCTCAGTGACAACTAATGAAAAACTGTTTTTT
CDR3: CASSVSVTTNEKLFF

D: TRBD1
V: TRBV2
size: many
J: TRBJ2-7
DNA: TGTGCCAGCAGTGCTACAGGGGGCGGGGAGCAGTACTTC
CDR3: CASSATGGGEQYF

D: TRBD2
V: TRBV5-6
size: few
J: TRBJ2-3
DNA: TGTGCCAGCAGCTACCCGACTAGCGCCTACGGTGGTACGCAGTATTTT
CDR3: CASSYPTSAYGGTQYF

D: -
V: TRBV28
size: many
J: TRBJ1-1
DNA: TGTGCCAGCAGTTGGGGGGGGAAACAGAACACTGAAGCTTTCTTT
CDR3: CASSWGGKQNTEAFF

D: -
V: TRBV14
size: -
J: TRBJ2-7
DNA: TGTGCCAGCAGCCAAGATCGCAGGAACGAGCAGTACTTC
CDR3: CASSQDRRNEQYF

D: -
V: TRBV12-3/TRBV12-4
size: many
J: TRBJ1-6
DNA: TGTGCCAGCAGCTCTGTAGGCGCGAATTCACCCCTCCACTTT
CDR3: CASSSVGANSPLHF

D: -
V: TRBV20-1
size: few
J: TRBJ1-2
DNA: TGCAGTGCCCCTCACTATGGCTACACCTTC
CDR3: CSAPHYGYTF

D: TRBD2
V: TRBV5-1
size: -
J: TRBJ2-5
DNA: TGCGCCAGCAGCCGGTGGAGCGGGAGAGAAGAGACCCAGTACTTC
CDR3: CASSRWSGREETQYF

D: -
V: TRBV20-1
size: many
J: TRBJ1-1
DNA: TGCAGTGCTAGAGCGGGGCTGGGGAACACTGAAGCTTTCTTT
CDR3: CSARAGLGNTEAFF

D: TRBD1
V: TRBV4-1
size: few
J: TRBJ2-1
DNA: TGCGCCAGCAGCCAGCCCGGGACAGGGAGCAATGAGCAGTTCTTC
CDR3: CASSQPGTGSNEQFF